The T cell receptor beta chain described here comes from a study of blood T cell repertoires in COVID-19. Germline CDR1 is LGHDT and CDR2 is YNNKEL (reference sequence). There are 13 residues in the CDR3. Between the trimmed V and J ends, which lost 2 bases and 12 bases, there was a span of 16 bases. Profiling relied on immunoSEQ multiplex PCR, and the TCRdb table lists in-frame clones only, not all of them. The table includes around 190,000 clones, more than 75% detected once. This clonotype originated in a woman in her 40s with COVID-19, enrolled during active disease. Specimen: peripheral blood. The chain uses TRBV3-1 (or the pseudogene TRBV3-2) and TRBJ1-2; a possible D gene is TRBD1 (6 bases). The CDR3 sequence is CASSQSMRGGDTF. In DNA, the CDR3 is TGTGCCAGCAGCCAATCGATGAGAGGGGGAGACACCTTC.